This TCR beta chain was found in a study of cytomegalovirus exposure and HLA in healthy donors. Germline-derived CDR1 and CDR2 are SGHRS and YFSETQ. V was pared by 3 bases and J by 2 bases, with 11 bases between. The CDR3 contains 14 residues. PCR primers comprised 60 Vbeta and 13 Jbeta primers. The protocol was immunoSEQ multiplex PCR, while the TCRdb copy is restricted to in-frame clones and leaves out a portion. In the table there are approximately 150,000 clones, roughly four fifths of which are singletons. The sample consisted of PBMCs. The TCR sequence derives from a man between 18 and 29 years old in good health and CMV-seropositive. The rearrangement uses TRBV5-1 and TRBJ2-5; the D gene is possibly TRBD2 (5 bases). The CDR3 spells CASSSGREQETQYF. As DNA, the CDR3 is TGCGCCAGCAGCTCCGGAAGGGAGCAAGAGACCCAGTACTTC.